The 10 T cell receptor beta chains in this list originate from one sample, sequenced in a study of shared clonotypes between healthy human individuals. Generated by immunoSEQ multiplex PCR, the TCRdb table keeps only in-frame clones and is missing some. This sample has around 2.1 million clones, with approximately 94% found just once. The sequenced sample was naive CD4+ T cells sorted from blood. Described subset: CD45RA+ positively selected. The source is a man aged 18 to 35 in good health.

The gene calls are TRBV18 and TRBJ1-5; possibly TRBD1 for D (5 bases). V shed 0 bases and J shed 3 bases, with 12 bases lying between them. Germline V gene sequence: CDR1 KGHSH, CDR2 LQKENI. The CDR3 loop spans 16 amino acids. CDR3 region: CASSPPFMGDNQPQHF. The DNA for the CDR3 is TGTGCCAGCTCACCACCGTTTATGGGGGACAATCAGCCCCAGCATTTT.

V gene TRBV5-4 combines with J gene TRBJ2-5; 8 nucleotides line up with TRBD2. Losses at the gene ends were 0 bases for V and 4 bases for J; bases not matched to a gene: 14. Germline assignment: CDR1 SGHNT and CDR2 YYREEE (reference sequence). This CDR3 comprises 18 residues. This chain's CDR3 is CASSLDGGASSRRETQYF. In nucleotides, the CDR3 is TGTGCCAGCAGCTTGGACGGGGGGGCCAGTTCTAGGCGAGAGACCCAGTACTTC.

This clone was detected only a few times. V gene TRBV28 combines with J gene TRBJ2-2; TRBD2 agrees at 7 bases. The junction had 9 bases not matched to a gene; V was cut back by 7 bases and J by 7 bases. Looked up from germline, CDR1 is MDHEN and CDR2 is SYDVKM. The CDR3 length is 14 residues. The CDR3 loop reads CASTLGGVGGELFF. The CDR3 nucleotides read TGTGCCAGCACCCTGGGAGGGGTTGGCGGGGAGCTGTTTTTT.

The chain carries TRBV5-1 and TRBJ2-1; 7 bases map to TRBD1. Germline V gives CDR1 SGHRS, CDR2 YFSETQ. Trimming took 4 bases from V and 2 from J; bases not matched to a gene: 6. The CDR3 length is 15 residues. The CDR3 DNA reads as TGCGCCAGCAGCAGCGGACAGGTAACCTACAATGAGCAGTTCTTC. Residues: CASSSGQVTYNEQFF.

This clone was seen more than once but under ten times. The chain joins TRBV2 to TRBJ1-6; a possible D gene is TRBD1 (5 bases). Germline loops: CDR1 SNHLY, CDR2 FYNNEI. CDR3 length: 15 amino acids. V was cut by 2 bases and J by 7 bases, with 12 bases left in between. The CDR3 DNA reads TGTGCCAGCAGTGAAAGAAACAGGAGAAATTCACCCCTCCACTTT. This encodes CASSERNRRNSPLHF. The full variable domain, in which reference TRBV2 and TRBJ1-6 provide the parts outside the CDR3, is EPEVTQTPSHQVTQMGQEVILRCVPISNHLYFYWYRQILGQKVEFLVSFYNNEISEKSEIFDDQFSVERPDGSNFTLKIRSTKLEDSAMYFCASSERNRRNSPLHFGNGTRLTVT.

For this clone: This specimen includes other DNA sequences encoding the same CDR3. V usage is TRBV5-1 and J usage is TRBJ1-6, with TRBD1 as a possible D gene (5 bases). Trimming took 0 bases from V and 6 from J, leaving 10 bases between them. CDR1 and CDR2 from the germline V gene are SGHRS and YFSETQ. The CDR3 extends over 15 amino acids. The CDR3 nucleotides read TGCGCCAGCAGCTTGGGATCAGGGTCTAATTCACCCCTCCACTTT. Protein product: CASSLGSGSNSPLHF.

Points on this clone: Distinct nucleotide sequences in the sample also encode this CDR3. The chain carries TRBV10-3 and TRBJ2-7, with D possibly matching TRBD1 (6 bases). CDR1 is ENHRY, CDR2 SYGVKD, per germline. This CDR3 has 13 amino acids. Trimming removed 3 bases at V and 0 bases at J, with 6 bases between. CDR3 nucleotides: TGTGCCATCAGTGAAGGGGGCTCCTACGAGCAGTACTTC. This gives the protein CAISEGGSYEQYF.

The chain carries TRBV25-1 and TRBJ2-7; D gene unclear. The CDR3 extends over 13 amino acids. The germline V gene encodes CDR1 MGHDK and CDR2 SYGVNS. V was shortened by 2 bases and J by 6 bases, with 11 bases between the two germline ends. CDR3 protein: CASSERLSSEQYF. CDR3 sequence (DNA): TGTGCCAGCAGTGAACGGTTGTCTTCCGAGCAGTACTTC.

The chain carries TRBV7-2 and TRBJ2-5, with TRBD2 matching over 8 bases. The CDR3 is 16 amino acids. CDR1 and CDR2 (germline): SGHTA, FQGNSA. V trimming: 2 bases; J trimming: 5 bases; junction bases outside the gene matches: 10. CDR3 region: CASSLSLAGHGETQYF. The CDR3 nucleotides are TGTGCCAGCAGCTTATCCCTAGCGGGCCACGGGGAGACCCAGTACTTC.

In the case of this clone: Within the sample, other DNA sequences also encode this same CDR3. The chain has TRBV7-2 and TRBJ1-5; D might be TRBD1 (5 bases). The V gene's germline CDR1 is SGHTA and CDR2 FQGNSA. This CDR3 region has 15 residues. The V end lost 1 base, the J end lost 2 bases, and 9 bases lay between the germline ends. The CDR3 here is CASSLEGVGNQPQHF. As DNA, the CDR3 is TGTGCCAGCAGCTTAGAAGGGGTTGGCAATCAGCCCCAGCATTTT.